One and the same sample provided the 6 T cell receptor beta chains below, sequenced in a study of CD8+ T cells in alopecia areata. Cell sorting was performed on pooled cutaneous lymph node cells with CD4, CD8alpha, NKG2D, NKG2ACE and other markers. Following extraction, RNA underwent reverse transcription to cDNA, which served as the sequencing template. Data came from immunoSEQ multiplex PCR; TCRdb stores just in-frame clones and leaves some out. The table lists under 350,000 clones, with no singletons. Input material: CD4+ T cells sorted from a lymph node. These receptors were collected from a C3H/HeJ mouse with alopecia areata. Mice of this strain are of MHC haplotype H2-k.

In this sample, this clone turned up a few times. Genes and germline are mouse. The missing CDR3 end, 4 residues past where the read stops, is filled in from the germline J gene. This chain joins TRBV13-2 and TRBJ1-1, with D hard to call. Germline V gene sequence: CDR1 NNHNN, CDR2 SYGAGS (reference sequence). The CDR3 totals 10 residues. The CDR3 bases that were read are TGTGCCAGCGGACAAACA. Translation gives CASGQT. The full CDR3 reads CASGQTEVFF.

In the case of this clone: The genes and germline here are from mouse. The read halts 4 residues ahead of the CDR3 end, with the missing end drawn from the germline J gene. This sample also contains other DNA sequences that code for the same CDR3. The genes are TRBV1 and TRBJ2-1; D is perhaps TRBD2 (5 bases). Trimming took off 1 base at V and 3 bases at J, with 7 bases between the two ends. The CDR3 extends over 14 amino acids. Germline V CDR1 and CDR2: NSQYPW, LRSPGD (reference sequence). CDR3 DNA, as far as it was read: TGCACCTGCAGTGCAGCTGGGAGCTATGCT. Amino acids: CTCSAAGSYA. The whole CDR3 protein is CTCSAAGSYAEQFF. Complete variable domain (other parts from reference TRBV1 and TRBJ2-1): VTLLEQNPRWRLVPRGQAVNLRCILKNSQYPWMSWYQQDLQKQLQWLFTLRSPGDKEVKSLPGADYLATRVTDTELRLQVANMSQGRTLYCTCSAAGSYAEQFFGPGTRLTVL.

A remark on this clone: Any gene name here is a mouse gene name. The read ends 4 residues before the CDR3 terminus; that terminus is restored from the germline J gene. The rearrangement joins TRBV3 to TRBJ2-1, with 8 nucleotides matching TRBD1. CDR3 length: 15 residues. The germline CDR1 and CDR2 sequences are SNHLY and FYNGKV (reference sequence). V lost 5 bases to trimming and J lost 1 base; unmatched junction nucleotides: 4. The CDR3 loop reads CASSPDRANYAEQFF. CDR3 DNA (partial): TGTGCCAGCAGCCCGGACAGGGCGAACTATGCT.

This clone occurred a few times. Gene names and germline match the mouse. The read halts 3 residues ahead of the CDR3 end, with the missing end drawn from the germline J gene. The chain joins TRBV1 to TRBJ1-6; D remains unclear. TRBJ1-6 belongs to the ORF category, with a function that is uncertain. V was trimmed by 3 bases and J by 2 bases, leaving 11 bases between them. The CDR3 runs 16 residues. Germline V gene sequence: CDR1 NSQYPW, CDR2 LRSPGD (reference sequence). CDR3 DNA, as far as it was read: TGCACCTGCAGTGCCACCCTGACAACCTATAATTCGCCC. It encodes CTCSATLTTYNSP. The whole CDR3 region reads CTCSATLTTYNSPLYF.

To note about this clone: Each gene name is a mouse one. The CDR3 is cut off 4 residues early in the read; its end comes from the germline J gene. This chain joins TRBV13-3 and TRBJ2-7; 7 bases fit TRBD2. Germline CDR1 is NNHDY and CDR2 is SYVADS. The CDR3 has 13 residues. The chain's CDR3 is CASSVSGGYEQYF. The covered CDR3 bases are TGTGCCAGCAGTGTATCTGGGGGATAT.

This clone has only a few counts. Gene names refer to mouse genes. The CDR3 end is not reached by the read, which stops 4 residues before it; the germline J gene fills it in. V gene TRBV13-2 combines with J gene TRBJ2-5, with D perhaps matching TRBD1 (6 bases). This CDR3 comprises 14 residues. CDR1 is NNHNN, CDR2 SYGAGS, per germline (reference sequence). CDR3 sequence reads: CASGATGTIDTQYF. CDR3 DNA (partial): TGTGCCAGCGGTGCCACAGGGACCATAGAC.